This passage covers 29 T cell receptor beta chains from one sample sequenced in a study of blood T cell repertoires in COVID-19. The data were produced by immunoSEQ multiplex PCR, yet TCRdb's version contains in-frame clones alone and is incomplete. Among 200,000 to 250,000 clones, around four fifths were seen once, and the ten largest hold around 1.9%. What was sequenced was peripheral blood. These receptors came from a woman older than 75 with acute or convalescent COVID-19.

The chain employs TRBV6-8 and TRBJ1-2; maybe TRBD1 (6 bases). This CDR3 is built from 15 residues. Germline V gives CDR1 MNHGY, CDR2 SAAAGT. The V end lost 8 bases, the J end lost 8 bases, and 24 bases lay between the germline ends. The CDR3 protein is CASGLTGDGLRGYTF. DNA for the CDR3: TGTGCCAGCGGATTGACAGGCGACGGCCTTCGGGGCTACACCTTC.

The rearrangement joins TRBV6-5 to TRBJ1-1, with D possibly TRBD1 on 6 matching bases. The V gene's germline CDR1 is MNHEY and CDR2 SVGAGI. The CDR3 spans 14 residues. V gave up 6 bases and J gave up 1 base, with 12 bases separating them. DNA for the CDR3: TGTGCCAGCAGCTCCGGACAGTGGAACACTGAAGCTTTCTTT. It is translated as CASSSGQWNTEAFF.

This clone appeared a few times. V is TRBV6-6 and J is TRBJ2-7; D ambiguous. V was trimmed by 6 bases and J by 0 bases, leaving 12 bases between them. CDR1 is MNHNY, CDR2 SVGAGI, per germline (reference sequence). CDR3 length: 14 amino acids. DNA of the CDR3: TGTGCCAGCAGACGCCAGAGGAGCTCCTACGAGCAGTACTTC. It encodes CASRRQRSSYEQYF.

This clone is classed as large. The chain carries TRBV11-2 and TRBJ1-2; 8 bases are a match to TRBD1. The V segment lost 5 bases and the J segment 1 base; nucleotides outside the gene matches: 6. CDR1 is SGHAT, CDR2 FQNNGV, per germline. The CDR3 contains 15 residues. The CDR3 bases are TGTGCCAGCAGCGGTGGGACAGGCCTTAACTATGGCTACACCTTC. Residues: CASSGGTGLNYGYTF.

The chain carries TRBV5-1 and TRBJ2-5, with TRBD1 matching 8 bases. The V segment lost 4 bases and the J segment 4 bases; nucleotides outside the gene matches: 12. Germline V gene lookup returns CDR1 SGHRS and CDR2 YFSETQ. This CDR3 has 16 amino acids. The CDR3 region is CASSPGTGWTGETQYF. The CDR3 region has the DNA TGCGCCAGCAGCCCCGGGACAGGATGGACAGGAGAGACCCAGTACTTC.

This clone was counted a few times. The rearrangement links TRBV6-5 to TRBJ2-1; TRBD1 agrees at 11 bases. This CDR3 is 14 amino acids long. The germline V gene has CDR1 MNHEY and CDR2 SVGAGI. The V segment lost 4 bases and the J segment 6 bases; nucleotides outside the gene matches: 2. This CDR3 reads CASSWDRGSNEQFF. CDR3 DNA: TGTGCCAGCAGTTGGGACAGGGGGTCCAATGAGCAGTTCTTC.

The gene calls are TRBV6-2 or TRBV6-3 and TRBJ2-7; D is unclear. Germline-derived CDR1 and CDR2 are MNHEY and SVGEGT. Trimming cost V 3 bases and J 0 bases, with 12 bases left between them. The CDR3 contains 15 residues. CDR3 nucleotides: TGTGCCAGCAGTTATGCGGCCATGAGCTCCTACGAGCAGTACTTC. This translates into CASSYAAMSSYEQYF.

As regards this clone: The same CDR3 arises from other DNA sequences in this sample as well. The rearrangement uses TRBV6-5 and TRBJ1-3; TRBD1 is a possible D gene (6 bases). Between the trimmed V and J ends, which lost 6 bases and 2 bases, there was a span of 11 bases. The CDR3 is 14 amino acids. In germline, CDR1 is MNHEY, CDR2 SVGAGI. The CDR3 region has the DNA TGTGCCAGCAGACCGACAGGACCTGGAAACACCATATATTTT. It translates to CASRPTGPGNTIYF.

CDR3 DNA sequence: TGTGCCAGCAGCCCTAATTCGGGGGGAGAGACCCAGTACTTC. Residues: CASSPNSGGETQYF. The chain has TRBV7-9 and TRBJ2-5; TRBD2 aligns across 7 bases. There are 14 residues in the CDR3. V dropped 5 bases and J dropped 4; count of bases not matched to a gene: 7. The germline V gene encodes CDR1 SEHNR and CDR2 FQNEAQ (reference sequence).

The genes are TRBV11-2 and TRBJ2-3, with 15 nucleotides matching TRBD2. In germline, CDR1 is SGHAT, CDR2 FQNNGV. This CDR3 has 16 residues. V lost 4 bases, J lost 5 bases, and 4 bases stayed unmatched. Written as DNA, the CDR3 is TGTGCCAGCAGCTGGACTAGCGGGGGGGCCGGAGATACGCAGTATTTT. Translation gives CASSWTSGGAGDTQYF.

This clone was counted once. The chain carries TRBV7-8 and TRBJ2-1; the match to TRBD2 covers 11 bases. Looked up from germline, CDR1 is SGHVS and CDR2 is FQNEAQ. CDR3 length: 13 amino acids. Unmatched junction bases numbered 6, after V lost 1 base and J lost 16 bases. The CDR3 sequence is CASSLETSGASFF. CDR3 sequence (DNA): TGTGCCAGCAGCTTAGAGACTAGCGGGGCTTCCTTCTTC.

V and J are TRBV11-2 and TRBJ2-1, with 8 bases lining up with TRBD2. The CDR3 length is 16 residues. CDR1 and CDR2 from the germline V gene are SGHAT and FQNNGV. V was clipped by 5 bases and J by 4 bases; unmatched bases: 10. The DNA for the CDR3 is TGTGCCAGCAGCGCCCTGGGCGGGGGGTATTACAATGAGCAGTTCTTC. As protein: CASSALGGGYYNEQFF.

This rearrangement joins TRBV18 to TRBJ2-1; weak D call: TRBD1 (6 bases). The CDR3 extends over 12 amino acids. Trimming left V 5 bases short and J 7 bases short, with 9 bases between. CDR1 and CDR2 (germline): KGHSH, LQKENI. CDR3 sequence (DNA): TGTGCCAGCTCAATGCAGGGGAATGAGCAGTTCTTC. Translating gives CASSMQGNEQFF. The full variable domain, with the rest looked up from reference TRBV18 and TRBJ2-1, is NAGVMQNPRHLVRRRGQEARLRCSPMKGHSHVYWYRQLPEEGLKFMVYLQKENIIDESGMPKERFSAEFPKEGPSILRIQQVVRGDSAAYFCASSMQGNEQFFGPGTRLTVL.

The J gene is TRBJ1-6, the V gene TRBV9; unclear D gene. The V end was cut by 0 bases, the J end by 8 bases, with 6 bases between. CDR1 SGDLS and CDR2 YYNGEE come from the germline V gene. This CDR3 has 13 residues. CDR3 sequence reads: CASSVVQDSPLHF. The CDR3 bases are TGTGCCAGCAGCGTAGTCCAGGATTCACCCCTCCACTTT.

The J gene is TRBJ1-2, the V gene TRBV7-9; 7 nucleotides match TRBD1. V gave up 1 base and J gave up 5 bases; unmatched junction bases: 4. CDR3 size: 14 residues. Germline V gives CDR1 SEHNR, CDR2 FQNEAQ (reference sequence). The CDR3 DNA sequence: TGTGCCAGCAGCTTAGAGGGACAGACTTATGGCTACACCTTC. It translates to CASSLEGQTYGYTF. Combining the CDR3 with reference TRBV7-9 and TRBJ1-2 gives the whole variable domain DTGVSQNPRHKITKRGQNVTFRCDPISEHNRLYWYRQTLGQGPEFLTYFQNEAQLEKSRLLSDRFSAERPKGSFSTLEIQRTEQGDSAMYLCASSLEGQTYGYTFGSGTRLTVV.

CDR3 sequence reads: CASSPGWGRAVDTQYF. CDR3 nucleotide sequence: TGTGCCAGCAGCCCCGGCTGGGGGAGGGCGGTAGATACGCAGTATTTT. The rearrangement joins TRBV28 to TRBJ2-3; 7 bases align to TRBD2. V gave up 6 bases and J gave up 5 bases; unmatched junction bases: 14. Germline values: CDR1 MDHEN, CDR2 SYDVKM. The CDR3 covers 16 residues.

The chain recombines TRBV6-5 with TRBJ2-7; 11 bases map to TRBD2. The CDR3 spans 15 residues. J gave up 1 base and V 7 bases, and 6 bases lay outside the gene matches. Germline V gene sequence: CDR1 MNHEY, CDR2 SVGAGI. This CDR3 is CASKGGTSGSYEQYF. The CDR3 DNA reads TGTGCCAGCAAAGGCGGGACTAGCGGTTCCTACGAGCAGTACTTC.

J is TRBJ1-1 and V is TRBV28; the D gene is possibly TRBD1 (6 bases). CDR1 is MDHEN, CDR2 SYDVKM, per germline. Between the trimmed V and J ends, which lost 2 bases and 1 base, there was a span of 11 bases. The CDR3 runs 15 residues. CDR3: CASSLISQGNTEAFF. CDR3 nucleotide sequence: TGTGCCAGCAGTTTAATCTCACAGGGGAACACTGAAGCTTTCTTT. Supplemented by reference TRBV28 and TRBJ1-1, the full variable domain reads DVKVTQSSRYLVKRTGEKVFLECVQDMDHENMFWYRQDPGLGLRLIYFSYDVKMKEKGDIPEGYSVSREKKERFSLILESASTNQTSMYLCASSLISQGNTEAFFGQGTRLTVV.

CDR3 protein: CASSSPGQGMREQYF. The CDR3 DNA is TGTGCCAGCAGCTCCCCGGGACAGGGTATGCGGGAGCAGTACTTC. The rearrangement joins TRBV27 to TRBJ2-7; 9 bases match TRBD1. V shed 6 bases, J shed 7 bases, and the junction held 13 bases outside the gene matches. This CDR3 has 15 residues. Germline CDR1 and CDR2: MNHEY and SMNVEV (reference sequence).

The chain uses TRBV7-9 and TRBJ2-5, with 7 bases that match TRBD1. Per germline, CDR1 SEHNR and CDR2 FQNEAQ (reference sequence). Trimming took 8 bases from V and 4 from J; bases not matched to a gene: 10. This CDR3 comprises 14 residues. Written as DNA, the CDR3 is TGTGCCAGCGGCCGGGACAGAGGGAGAGAGACCCAGTACTTC. Translating it yields CASGRDRGRETQYF.

The rearrangement links TRBV19 to TRBJ1-4, with D possibly being TRBD1 (6 bases). Germline lookup yields CDR1 LNHDA and CDR2 SQIVND (reference sequence). CDR3 length: 16 residues. V lost 4 bases and J lost 4, with 16 bases in between. CDR3 in amino acids: CASSNTGQLLNEKLFF. In DNA form, the CDR3 reads TGTGCCAGTAGTAACACAGGACAGCTACTTAATGAAAAACTGTTTTTT.

This clone turned up a few times. The chain employs TRBV14 and TRBJ1-2; 11 bases fit TRBD1. Germline assignment: CDR1 SGHDN and CDR2 FVKESK. The CDR3 has 15 residues. J gave up 5 bases and V 4 bases, and 6 bases lay outside the gene matches. Written as DNA, the CDR3 is TGTGCCAGCAGCCCTGGACAGGGGGCGCGATATGGCTACACCTTC. Its translation: CASSPGQGARYGYTF.

The chain couples TRBV7-8 to TRBJ2-2; TRBD1 might be the D (5 bases). The CDR3 is 14 amino acids. Trimming cost V 2 bases and J 7 bases, with 11 bases left between them. Germline lookup yields CDR1 SGHVS and CDR2 FQNEAQ. CDR3 sequence: CASSLRGQGGELFF. CDR3 nucleotide sequence: TGTGCCAGCAGCTTAAGGGGCCAAGGCGGGGAGCTGTTTTTT. The variable domain in full, with the rest retrieved from reference TRBV7-8 and TRBJ2-2, is GAGVSQSPRYKVAKRGQDVALRCDPISGHVSLFWYQQALGQGPEFLTYFQNEAQLDKSGLPSDRFFAERPEGSVSTLKIQRTQQEDSAVYLCASSLRGQGGELFFGEGSRLTVL.

V and J are TRBV19 and TRBJ1-2; 8 positions match TRBD1. V trimming: 7 bases; J trimming: 4 bases; junction bases outside the gene matches: 11. The CDR3 is 15 residues long. The germline gives CDR1 LNHDA, CDR2 SQIVND (reference sequence). The CDR3 loop reads CASTLDRGKGYGYTF. The CDR3 nucleotides read TGTGCCAGTACCCTTGACAGGGGTAAGGGCTATGGCTACACCTTC.

The V gene is TRBV19, the J gene TRBJ1-1; D unresolved. Trimming left V 5 bases short and J 6 bases short, with 19 bases between. Germline assignment: CDR1 LNHDA and CDR2 SQIVND (reference sequence). The CDR3 extends over 15 amino acids. DNA for the CDR3: TGTGCCAGTAGTCCCCGGGAGATTGGGCCCGCTGAAGCTTTCTTT. As protein: CASSPREIGPAEAFF.

V usage is TRBV7-9 and J usage is TRBJ2-7, with D unclear. The CDR3 is 13 residues long. The germline V gene encodes CDR1 SEHNR and CDR2 FQNEAQ (reference sequence). V was cut by 3 bases and J by 6 bases, with 12 bases left in between. The CDR3 nucleotides read TGTGCCAGCAGCTTGGCCCCCGGGTCCGAGCAGTACTTC. Translating gives CASSLAPGSEQYF. The whole variable domain, remainder taken from reference TRBV7-9 and TRBJ2-7, is DTGVSQNPRHKITKRGQNVTFRCDPISEHNRLYWYRQTLGQGPEFLTYFQNEAQLEKSRLLSDRFSAERPKGSFSTLEIQRTEQGDSAMYLCASSLAPGSEQYFGPGTRLTVT.

CDR3 coding DNA: TGTGCCAGCAGCTTAAGCGGGGGACAGGGGGCGGGAAACACCATATATTTT. Translated, it gives CASSLSGGQGAGNTIYF. The chain has TRBV7-2 and TRBJ1-3, with 12 bases fitting TRBD1. The J segment lost 4 bases and the V segment lost 2 bases, leaving 6 bases of the junction unmatched. Germline CDR1 reads SGHTA; CDR2 reads FQGNSA. This CDR3 comprises 17 residues.

This chain uses TRBV5-6 with TRBJ2-5; 9 positions agree with TRBD1. V dropped 0 bases and J dropped 5; count of bases not matched to a gene: 8. Germline V gene sequence: CDR1 SGHDT, CDR2 YYEEEE. The CDR3 length is 16 residues. This CDR3 reads CASSLAYRGQLETQYF. As DNA, the CDR3 is TGTGCCAGCAGCTTGGCGTACAGGGGGCAGTTGGAGACCCAGTACTTC.

This clone appeared a single time. This sequence joins TRBV5-1 and TRBJ2-3; 12 bases match TRBD1. There are 16 residues in the CDR3. V lost 5 bases to trimming and J lost 2 bases; unmatched junction nucleotides: 6. The germline V gene encodes CDR1 SGHRS and CDR2 YFSETQ. DNA for the CDR3: TGCGCCAGCAGTCCGGGACAGGGGGCGATCACAGATACGCAGTATTTT. Its translation: CASSPGQGAITDTQYF.